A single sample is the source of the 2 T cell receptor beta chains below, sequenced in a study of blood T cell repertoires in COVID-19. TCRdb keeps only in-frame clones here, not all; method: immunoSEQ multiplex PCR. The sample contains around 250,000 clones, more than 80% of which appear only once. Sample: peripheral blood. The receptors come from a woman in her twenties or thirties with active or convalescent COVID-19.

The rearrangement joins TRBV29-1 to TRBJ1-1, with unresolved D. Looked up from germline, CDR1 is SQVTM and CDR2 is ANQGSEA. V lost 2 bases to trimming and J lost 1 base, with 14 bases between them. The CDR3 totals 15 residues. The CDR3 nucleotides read TGCAGCGTTGAAACCTTACCGACACAGAACACTGAAGCTTTCTTT. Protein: CSVETLPTQNTEAFF. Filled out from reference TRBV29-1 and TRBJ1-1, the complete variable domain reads SAVISQKPSRDICQRGTSLTIQCQVDSQVTMMFWYRQQPGQSLTLIATANQGSEATYESGFVIDKFPISRPNLTFSTLTVSNMSPEDSSIYLCSVETLPTQNTEAFFGQGTRLTVV.

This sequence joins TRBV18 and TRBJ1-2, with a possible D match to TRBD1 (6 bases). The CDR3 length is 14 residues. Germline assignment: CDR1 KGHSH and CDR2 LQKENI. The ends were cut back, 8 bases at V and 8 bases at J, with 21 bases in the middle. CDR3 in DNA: TGTGCCAGCGCGACCCTTACTGGGGGCTGGGGCTACACCTTC. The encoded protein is CASATLTGGWGYTF.